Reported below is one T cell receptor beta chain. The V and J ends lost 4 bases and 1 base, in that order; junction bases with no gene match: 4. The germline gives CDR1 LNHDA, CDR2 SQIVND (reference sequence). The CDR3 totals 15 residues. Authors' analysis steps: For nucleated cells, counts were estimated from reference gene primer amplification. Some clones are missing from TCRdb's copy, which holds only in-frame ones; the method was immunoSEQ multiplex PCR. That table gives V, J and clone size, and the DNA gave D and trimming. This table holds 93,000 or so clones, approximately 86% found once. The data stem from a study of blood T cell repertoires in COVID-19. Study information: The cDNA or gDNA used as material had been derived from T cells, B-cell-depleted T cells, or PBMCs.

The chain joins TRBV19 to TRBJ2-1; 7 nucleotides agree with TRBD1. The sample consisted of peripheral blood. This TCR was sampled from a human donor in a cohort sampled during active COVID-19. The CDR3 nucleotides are TGTGCCAGTAGTAAAGCAGGGGGTTCCTACAATGAGCAGTTCTTC. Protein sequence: CASSKAGGSYNEQFF.